This record concerns one T cell receptor beta chain sequence. Its antigen remains unidentified. The source of the sample is a study of cytomegalovirus exposure and HLA in healthy donors. PCR involved 60 Vbeta and 13 Jbeta primers. The data were produced by immunoSEQ multiplex PCR, yet TCRdb's version contains in-frame clones alone and is incomplete. This listing includes 140,000 to 150,000 clones. Study outcomes and limitations: It was shown in a later analysis that HLA-associated TCR beta chains were more clonally expanded than other, equally common chains. Later work found that TCR association rates differed between HLA loci; DRB1 had the most and HLA-C the fewest.

The CDR3 sequence is 16 residues long. Looked up from germline, CDR1 is MNHEY and CDR2 is SMNVEV (reference sequence). V lost 6 bases, J lost 3 bases, and 21 bases lay in between. The specimen was PBMCs. The source of this sequence is a male donor in good health and CMV-seronegative. V usage is TRBV27 and J usage is TRBJ2-7; a weak D match, TRBD2 (5 bases). The CDR3 sequence is CASRASWGASVYEQYF. The DNA for the CDR3 is TGTGCCAGCAGAGCCTCATGGGGAGCTTCAGTCTACGAGCAGTACTTC.